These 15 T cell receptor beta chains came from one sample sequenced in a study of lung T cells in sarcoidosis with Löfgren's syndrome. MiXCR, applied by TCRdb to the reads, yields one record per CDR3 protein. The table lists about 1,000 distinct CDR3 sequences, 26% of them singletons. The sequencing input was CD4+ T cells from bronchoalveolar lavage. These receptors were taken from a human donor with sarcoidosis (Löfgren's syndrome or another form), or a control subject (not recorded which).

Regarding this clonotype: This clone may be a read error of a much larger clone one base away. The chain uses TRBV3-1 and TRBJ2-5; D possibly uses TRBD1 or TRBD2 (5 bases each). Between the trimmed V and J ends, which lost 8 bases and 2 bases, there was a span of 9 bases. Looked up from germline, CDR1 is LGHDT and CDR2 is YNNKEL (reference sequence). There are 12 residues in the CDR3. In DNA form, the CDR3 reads TGTGCCAGCCGGGACGTACAAGAGACCCAGTACTTC. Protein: CASRDVQETQYF.

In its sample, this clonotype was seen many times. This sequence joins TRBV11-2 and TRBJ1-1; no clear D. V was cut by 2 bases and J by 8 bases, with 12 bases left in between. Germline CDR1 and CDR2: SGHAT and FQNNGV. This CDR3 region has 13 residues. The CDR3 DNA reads TGTGCCAGCAGCTTACCTCGGACCCTAGAAGCTTTCTTT. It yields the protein CASSLPRTLEAFF.

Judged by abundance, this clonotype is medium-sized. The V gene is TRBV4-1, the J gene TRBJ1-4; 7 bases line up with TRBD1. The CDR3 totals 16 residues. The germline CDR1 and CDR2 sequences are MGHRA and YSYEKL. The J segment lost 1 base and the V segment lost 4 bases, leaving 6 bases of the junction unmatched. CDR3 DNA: TGCGCCAGCAGCCCGACAGGGCTTGAAACTAATGAAAAACTGTTTTTT. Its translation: CASSPTGLETNEKLFF.

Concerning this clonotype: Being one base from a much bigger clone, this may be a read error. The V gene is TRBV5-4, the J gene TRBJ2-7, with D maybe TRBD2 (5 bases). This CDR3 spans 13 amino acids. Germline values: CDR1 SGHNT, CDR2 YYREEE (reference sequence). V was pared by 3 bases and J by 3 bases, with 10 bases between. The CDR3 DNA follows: TGTGCCAGCAGCTCCGCTAGCTTCTACGAGCAGTACTTC. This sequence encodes CASSSASFYEQYF.

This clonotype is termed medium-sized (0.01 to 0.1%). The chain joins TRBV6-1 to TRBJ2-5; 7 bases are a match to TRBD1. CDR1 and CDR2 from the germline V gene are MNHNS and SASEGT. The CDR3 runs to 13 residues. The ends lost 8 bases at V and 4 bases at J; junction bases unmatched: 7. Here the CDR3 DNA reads TGTGCCAGCTCCTCATCAGGGGGAGAGACCCAGTACTTC. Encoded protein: CASSSSGGETQYF.

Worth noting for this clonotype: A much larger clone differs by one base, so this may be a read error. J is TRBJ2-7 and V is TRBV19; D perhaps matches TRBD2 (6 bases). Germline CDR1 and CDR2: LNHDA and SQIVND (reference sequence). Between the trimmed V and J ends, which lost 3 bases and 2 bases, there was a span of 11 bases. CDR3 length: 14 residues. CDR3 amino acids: CASSIKRAPYEQYF. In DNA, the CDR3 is TGTGCCAGTAGTATCAAGCGGGCCCCCTACGAGCAGTACTTC.

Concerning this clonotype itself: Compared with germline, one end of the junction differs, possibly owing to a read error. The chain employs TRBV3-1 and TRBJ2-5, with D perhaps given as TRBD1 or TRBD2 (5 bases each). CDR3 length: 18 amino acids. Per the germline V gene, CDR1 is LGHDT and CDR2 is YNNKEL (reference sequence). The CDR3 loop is CASSQPGRLASLQETQHF. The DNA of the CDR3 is TGTGCCAGCAGCCAACCGGGACGGCTGGCTAGTCTCCAAGAGACCCAGCACTTC.

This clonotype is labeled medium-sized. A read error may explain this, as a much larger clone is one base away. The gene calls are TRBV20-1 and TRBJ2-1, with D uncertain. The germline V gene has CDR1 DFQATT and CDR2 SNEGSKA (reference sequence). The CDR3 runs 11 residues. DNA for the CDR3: TGCAGTGCTTCCCGTTCTAATGAGCAGCTCTTC. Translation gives CSASRSNEQLF.

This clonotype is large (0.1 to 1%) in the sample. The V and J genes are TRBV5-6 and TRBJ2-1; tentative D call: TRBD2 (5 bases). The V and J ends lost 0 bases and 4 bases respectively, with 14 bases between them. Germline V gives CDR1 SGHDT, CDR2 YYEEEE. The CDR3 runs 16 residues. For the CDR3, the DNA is TGTGCCAGCAGCTTGGATCGGGGTGAGAGGTACAATGAGCAGTTCTTC. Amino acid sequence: CASSLDRGERYNEQFF. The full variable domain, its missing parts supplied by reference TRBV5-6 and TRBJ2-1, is DAGVTQSPTHLIKTRGQQVTLRCSPKSGHDTVSWYQQALGQGPQFIFQYYEEEERQRGNFPDRFSGHQFPNYSSELNVNALLLGDSALYLCASSLDRGERYNEQFFGPGTRLTVL.

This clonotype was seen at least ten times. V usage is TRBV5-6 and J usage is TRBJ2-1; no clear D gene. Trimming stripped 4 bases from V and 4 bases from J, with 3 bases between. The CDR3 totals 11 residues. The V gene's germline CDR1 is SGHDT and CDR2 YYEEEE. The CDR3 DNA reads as TGTGCCAGCAGCGTATACAATGAGCAGTTCTTC. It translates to CASSVYNEQFF.

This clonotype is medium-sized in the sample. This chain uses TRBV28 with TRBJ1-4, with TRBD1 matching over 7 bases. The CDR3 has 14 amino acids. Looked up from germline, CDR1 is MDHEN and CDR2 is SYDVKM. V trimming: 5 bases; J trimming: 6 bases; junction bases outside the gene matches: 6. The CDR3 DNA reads TGTGCCAGCAGTGCTACAGGGGCCGATGAAAAACTGTTTTTT. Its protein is CASSATGADEKLFF.

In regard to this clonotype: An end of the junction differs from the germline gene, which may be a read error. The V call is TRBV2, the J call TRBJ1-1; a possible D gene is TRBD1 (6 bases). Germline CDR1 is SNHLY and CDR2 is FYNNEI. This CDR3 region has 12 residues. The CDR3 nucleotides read TGTGCCAGCAGCCGGGACATATTAAAAGCTTCCTTT. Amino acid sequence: CASSRDILKASF.

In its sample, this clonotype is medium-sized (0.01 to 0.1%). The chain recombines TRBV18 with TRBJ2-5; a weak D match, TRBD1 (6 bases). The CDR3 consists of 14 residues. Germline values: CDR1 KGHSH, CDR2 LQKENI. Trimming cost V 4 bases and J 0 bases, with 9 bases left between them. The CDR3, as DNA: TGTGCCAGCTCACACCGACAGGACCAAGAGACCCAGTACTTC. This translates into CASSHRQDQETQYF. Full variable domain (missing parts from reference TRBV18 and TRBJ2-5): NAGVMQNPRHLVRRRGQEARLRCSPMKGHSHVYWYRQLPEEGLKFMVYLQKENIIDESGMPKERFSAEFPKEGPSILRIQQVVRGDSAAYFCASSHRQDQETQYFGPGTRLLVL.

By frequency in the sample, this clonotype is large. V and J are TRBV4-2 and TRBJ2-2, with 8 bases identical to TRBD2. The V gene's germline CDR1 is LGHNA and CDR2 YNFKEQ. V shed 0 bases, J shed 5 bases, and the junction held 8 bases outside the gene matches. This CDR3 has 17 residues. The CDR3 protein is CASSQDPLAERTGELFF. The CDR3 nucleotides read TGTGCCAGCAGCCAAGACCCACTAGCGGAGCGTACCGGGGAGCTGTTTTTT.

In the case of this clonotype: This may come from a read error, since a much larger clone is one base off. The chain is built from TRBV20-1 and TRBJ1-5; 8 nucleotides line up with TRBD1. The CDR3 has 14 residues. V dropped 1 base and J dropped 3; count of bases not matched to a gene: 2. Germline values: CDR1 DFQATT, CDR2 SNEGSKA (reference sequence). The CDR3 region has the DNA TGCAGTGCTAGAGTGACAGGGGCCAATCAGCCCCAGCATTTT. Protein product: CSARVTGANQPQHF.